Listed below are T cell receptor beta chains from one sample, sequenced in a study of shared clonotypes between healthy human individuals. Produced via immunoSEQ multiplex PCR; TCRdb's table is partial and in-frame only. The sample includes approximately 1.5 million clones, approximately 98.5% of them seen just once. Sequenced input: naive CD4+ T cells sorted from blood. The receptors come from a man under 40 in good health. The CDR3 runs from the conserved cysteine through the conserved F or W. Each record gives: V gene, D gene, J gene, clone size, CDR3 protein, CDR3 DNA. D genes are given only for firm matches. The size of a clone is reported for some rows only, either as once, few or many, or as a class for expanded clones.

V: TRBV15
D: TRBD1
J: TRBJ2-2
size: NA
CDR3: CATSRPWGQGGTGELFF
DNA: TGTGCCACCAGCAGACCCTGGGGACAGGGAGGCACCGGGGAGCTGTTTTTT

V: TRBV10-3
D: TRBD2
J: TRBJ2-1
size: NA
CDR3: CAINNAGGSDRGLISYNEQFF
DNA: TGTGCCATCAATAACGCGGGAGGGAGCGATCGGGGGCTTATCTCCTACAATGAGCAGTTCTTC

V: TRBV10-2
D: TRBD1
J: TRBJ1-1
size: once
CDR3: CASPTGVTEAFF
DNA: TGCGCCAGCCCTACAGGGGTCACTGAAGCTTTCTTT

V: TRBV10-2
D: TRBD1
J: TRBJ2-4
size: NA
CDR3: CASRQGLNIQYF
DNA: TGCGCCAGCAGACAGGGGTTAAACATTCAGTACTTC

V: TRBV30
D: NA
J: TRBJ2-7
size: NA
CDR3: CAWSVLGTGEQYF
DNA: TGTGCCTGGAGTGTCTTGGGAACAGGGGAGCAGTACTTC

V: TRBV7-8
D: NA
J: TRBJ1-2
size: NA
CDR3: CASTSSQGTYGYTF
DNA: TGTGCCAGCACCAGTTCCCAGGGAACCTATGGCTACACCTTC

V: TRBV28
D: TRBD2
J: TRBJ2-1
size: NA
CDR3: CASGETGLAEDNEQFF
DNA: TGTGCCAGCGGAGAAACCGGACTAGCGGAAGACAATGAGCAGTTCTTC

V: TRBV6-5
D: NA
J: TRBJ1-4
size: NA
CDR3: CASSQAGTNEKLFF
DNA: TGTGCCAGCAGTCAAGCGGGAACTAATGAAAAACTGTTTTTT

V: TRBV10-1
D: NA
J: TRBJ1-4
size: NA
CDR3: CASSAGNEKLFF
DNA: TGCGCCAGCAGTGCAGGGAATGAAAAACTGTTTTTT

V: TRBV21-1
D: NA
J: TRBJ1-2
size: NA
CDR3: CASRKGSHGYTF
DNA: TGTGCCAGCAGGAAGGGGAGTCACGGCTACACCTTC

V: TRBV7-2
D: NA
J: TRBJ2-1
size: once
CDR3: CASSPIPLNEQFF
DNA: TGTGCCAGCAGCCCCATTCCCCTCAATGAGCAGTTCTTC

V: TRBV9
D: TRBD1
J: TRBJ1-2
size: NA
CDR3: CASSALEDRGVVGYTF
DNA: TGTGCCAGCAGCGCCCTCGAAGACAGGGGAGTCGTTGGCTACACCTTC

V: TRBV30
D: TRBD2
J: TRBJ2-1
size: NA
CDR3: CAWRTASGTYHEQFF
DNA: TGTGCCTGGAGAACAGCTAGCGGGACCTACCATGAGCAGTTCTTC

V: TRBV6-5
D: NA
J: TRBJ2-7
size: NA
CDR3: CASSYWDKTYEQYF
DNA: TGTGCCAGCAGTTACTGGGACAAAACCTACGAGCAGTACTTC

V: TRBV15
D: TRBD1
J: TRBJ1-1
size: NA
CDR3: CATSRDAPRQGLRKKDTEAFF
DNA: TGTGCCACCAGCAGAGATGCCCCACGACAGGGACTACGTAAGAAGGACACTGAAGCTTTCTTT

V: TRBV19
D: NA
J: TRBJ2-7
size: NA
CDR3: CASSISPTSWEQYF
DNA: TGTGCCAGTAGTATTTCCCCAACGAGTTGGGAGCAGTACTTC

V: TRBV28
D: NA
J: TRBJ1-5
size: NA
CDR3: CASSWDVYQPQHF
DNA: TGTGCCAGCAGCTGGGACGTATATCAGCCCCAGCATTTT

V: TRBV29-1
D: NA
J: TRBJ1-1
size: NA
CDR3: CSVILLARNAEAFF
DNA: TGCAGCGTGATCTTGTTGGCAAGGAACGCTGAAGCTTTCTTT

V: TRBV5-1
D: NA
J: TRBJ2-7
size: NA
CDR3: CASSRRQGNEQYF
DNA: TGCGCCAGCAGTCGAAGGCAGGGCAACGAGCAGTACTTC

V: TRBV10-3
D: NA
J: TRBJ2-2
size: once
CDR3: CAISEVGGELFF
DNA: TGTGCCATCAGTGAGGTCGGCGGGGAGCTGTTTTTT

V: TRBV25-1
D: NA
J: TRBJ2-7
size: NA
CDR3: CASSSQRKPYEQYF
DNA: TGTGCCAGCAGTAGCCAGCGGAAACCATACGAGCAGTACTTC

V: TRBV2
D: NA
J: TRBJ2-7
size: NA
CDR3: CASSHTGTISYEQYF
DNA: TGTGCCAGCAGTCACACCGGGACAATCTCCTACGAGCAGTACTTC

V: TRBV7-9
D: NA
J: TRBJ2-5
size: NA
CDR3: CASSLVGTQYF
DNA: TGTGCCAGCAGCTTGGTGGGGACCCAGTACTTC

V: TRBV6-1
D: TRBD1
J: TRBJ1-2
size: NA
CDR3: CASSEQGPTGSGYTF
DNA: TGTGCCAGCAGTGAACAAGGACCGACAGGGAGCGGCTACACCTTC

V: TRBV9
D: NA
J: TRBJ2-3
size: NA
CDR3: CASSVPKEGPSTDTQYF
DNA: TGTGCCAGCAGCGTCCCCAAGGAGGGCCCTAGCACAGATACGCAGTATTTT

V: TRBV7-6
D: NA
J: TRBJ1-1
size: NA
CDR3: CASSLGGRGETEAFF
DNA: TGTGCCAGCAGCTTAGGAGGGAGGGGCGAGACTGAAGCTTTCTTT

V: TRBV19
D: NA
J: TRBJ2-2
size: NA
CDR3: CASSGRANTGELFF
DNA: TGTGCCAGTAGTGGTAGGGCTAACACCGGGGAGCTGTTTTTT

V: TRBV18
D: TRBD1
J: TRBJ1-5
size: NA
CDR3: CASSRDRGGGNQPQHF
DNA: TGTGCCAGCTCAAGGGACAGGGGAGGGGGCAATCAGCCCCAGCATTTT

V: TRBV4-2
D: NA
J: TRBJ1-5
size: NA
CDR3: CASSQMMGPRDQPQHF
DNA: TGTGCCAGCAGCCAAATGATGGGGCCCCGGGACCAGCCCCAGCATTTT

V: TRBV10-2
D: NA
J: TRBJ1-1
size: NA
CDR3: CASSESKFVSNTEAFF
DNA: TGCGCCAGCAGTGAGTCGAAATTCGTATCGAACACTGAAGCTTTCTTT

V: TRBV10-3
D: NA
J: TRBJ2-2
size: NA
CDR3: CAINQWESSGELFF
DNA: TGTGCCATCAATCAATGGGAGTCTTCCGGGGAGCTGTTTTTT

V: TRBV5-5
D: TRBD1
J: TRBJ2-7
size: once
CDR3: CASRGQGMSYEQYF
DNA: TGTGCCAGCAGGGGACAGGGTATGTCCTACGAGCAGTACTTC

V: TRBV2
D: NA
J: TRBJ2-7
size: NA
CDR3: CASSDYGRQYF
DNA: TGTGCCAGCAGTGACTATGGCAGGCAGTACTTC

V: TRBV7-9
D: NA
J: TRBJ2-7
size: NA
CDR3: CASSPVGYDSYEQYF
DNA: TGTGCCAGCAGCCCAGTTGGATACGACTCCTACGAGCAGTACTTC

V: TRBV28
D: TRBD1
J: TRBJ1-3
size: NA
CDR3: CASSLSGGGQGLDTIYF
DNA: TGTGCCAGCAGTTTGTCCGGAGGTGGACAGGGGTTGGACACCATATATTTT

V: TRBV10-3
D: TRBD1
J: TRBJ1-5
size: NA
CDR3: CAITGGADQPQHF
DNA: TGTGCCATCACAGGGGGCGCGGATCAGCCCCAGCATTTT

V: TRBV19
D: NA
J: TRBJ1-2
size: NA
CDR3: CASSSTYRDGYTF
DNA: TGTGCCAGTAGTAGTACCTACAGGGATGGCTACACCTTC

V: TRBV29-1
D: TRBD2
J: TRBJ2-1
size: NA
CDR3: CSVEPTSGTYNEQFF
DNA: TGCAGCGTTGAGCCGACTAGCGGGACGTACAATGAGCAGTTCTTC

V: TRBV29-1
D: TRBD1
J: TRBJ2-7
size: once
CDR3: CSVLQGSEQYF
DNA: TGCAGCGTGCTACAGGGGAGCGAGCAGTACTTC

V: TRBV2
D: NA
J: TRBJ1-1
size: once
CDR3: CASSRDTSGDTEAFF
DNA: TGTGCCAGCAGCCGGGACACTTCAGGGGACACTGAAGCTTTCTTT

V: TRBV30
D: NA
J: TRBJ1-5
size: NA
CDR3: CAWSVNRYQPQHF
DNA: TGTGCCTGGAGTGTCAACAGGTATCAGCCCCAGCATTTT

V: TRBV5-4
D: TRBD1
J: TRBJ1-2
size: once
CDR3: CASSSGQGAYGYTF
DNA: TGTGCCAGCAGCTCTGGACAGGGGGCATATGGCTACACCTTC

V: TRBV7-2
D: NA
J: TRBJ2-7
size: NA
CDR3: CASSYPHYEQYF
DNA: TGTGCCAGCAGCTATCCTCACTACGAGCAGTACTTC

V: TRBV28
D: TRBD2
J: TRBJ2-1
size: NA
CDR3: CASSRSSGRRFANEQFF
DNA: TGTGCCAGCAGCCGATCTAGCGGGAGGAGATTCGCCAATGAGCAGTTCTTC

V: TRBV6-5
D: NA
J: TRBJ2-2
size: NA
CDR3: CASRVRGLNTGELFF
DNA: TGTGCCAGCAGGGTCAGGGGTTTGAACACCGGGGAGCTGTTTTTT

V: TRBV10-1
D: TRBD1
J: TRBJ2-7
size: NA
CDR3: CASSDARTGFYEQYF
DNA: TGCGCCAGCAGTGATGCCAGGACAGGGTTTTACGAGCAGTACTTC

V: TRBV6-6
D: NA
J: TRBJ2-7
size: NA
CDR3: CASSYWAPPADEQYF
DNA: TGTGCCAGCAGTTACTGGGCCCCCCCAGCTGACGAGCAGTACTTC